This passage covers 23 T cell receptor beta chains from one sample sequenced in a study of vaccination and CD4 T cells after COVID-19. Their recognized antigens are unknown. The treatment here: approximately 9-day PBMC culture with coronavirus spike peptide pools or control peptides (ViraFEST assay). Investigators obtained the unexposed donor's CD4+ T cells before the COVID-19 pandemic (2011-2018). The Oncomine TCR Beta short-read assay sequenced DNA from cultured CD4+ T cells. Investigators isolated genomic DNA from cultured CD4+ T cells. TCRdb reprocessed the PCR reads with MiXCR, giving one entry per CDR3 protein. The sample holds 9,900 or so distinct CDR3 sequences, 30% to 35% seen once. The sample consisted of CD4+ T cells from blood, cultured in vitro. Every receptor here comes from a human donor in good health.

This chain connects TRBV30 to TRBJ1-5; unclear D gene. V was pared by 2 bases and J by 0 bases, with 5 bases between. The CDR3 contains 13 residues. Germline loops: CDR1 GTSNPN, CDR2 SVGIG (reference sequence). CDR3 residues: CAWSKDSNQPQHF. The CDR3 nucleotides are TGTGCCTGGAGTAAGGATAGCAATCAGCCCCAGCATTTT.

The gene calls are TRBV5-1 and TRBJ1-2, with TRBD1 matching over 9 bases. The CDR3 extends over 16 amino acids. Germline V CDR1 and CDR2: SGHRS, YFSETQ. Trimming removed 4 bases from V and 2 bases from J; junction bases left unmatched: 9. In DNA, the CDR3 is TGCGCCAGCAGCAACGAACCGGGACAGGGAAACTATGGCTACACCTTC. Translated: CASSNEPGQGNYGYTF.

The CDR3 bases are TGCGCCAGCAGAGACTCTCCCTACAATGAGCAGTTCTTC. Residues: CASRDSPYNEQFF. The chain joins TRBV10-1 to TRBJ2-1; no clear D. The ends were cut back, 6 bases at V and 2 bases at J, with 8 bases in the middle. This CDR3 is 13 amino acids long. The germline V gene has CDR1 WNHNN and CDR2 SYGVQD (reference sequence).

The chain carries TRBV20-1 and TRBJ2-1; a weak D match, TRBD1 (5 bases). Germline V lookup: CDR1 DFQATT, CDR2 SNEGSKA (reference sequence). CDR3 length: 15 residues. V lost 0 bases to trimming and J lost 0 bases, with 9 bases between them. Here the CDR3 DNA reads TGCAGTGCTAGAGATCTGACAGTCTCCTACAATGAGCAGTTCTTC. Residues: CSARDLTVSYNEQFF.

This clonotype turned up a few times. CDR3 DNA sequence: TGCAGTGCTAAGAGGGCTAGCGGGAGCCCAGATACGCAGTATTTT. Encoded protein: CSAKRASGSPDTQYF. The chain couples TRBV20-1 to TRBJ2-3; 10 bases fit TRBD2. The CDR3 has 15 amino acids. V shed 4 bases and J 4 bases; nucleotides not matched to a gene: 8. Per germline, CDR1 DFQATT and CDR2 SNEGSKA (reference sequence).

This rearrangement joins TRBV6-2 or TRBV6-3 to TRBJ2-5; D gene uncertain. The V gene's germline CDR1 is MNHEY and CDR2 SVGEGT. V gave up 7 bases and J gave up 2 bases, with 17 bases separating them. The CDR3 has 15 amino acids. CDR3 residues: CASKSQQIRQETQYF. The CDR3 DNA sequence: TGTGCCAGCAAATCTCAGCAGATCCGACAAGAGACCCAGTACTTC.

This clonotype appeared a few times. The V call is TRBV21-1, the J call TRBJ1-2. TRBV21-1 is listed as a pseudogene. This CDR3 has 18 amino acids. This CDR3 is CASSKEISWAELDYGYTF. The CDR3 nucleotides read TGTGCCAGCAGCAAAGAAATCTCCTGGGCAGAGTTGGACTATGGCTACACCTTC.

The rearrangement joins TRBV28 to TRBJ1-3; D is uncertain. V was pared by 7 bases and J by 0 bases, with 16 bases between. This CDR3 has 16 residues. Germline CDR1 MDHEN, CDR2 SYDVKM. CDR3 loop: CASTLAGSSSGNTIYF. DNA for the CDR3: TGTGCCAGCACCCTTGCCGGGAGTTCCTCTGGAAACACCATATATTTT.

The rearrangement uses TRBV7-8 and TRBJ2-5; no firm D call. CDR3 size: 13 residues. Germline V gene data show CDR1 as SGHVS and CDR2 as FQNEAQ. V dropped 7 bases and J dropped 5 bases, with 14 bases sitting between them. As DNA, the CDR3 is TGTGCCAGCACCCGAGGTGGGTTGGAGACCCAGTACTTC. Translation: CASTRGGLETQYF.

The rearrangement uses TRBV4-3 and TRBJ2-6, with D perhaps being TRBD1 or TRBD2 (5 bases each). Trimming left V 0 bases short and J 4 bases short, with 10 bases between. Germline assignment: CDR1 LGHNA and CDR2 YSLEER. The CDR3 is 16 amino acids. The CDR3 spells CASSQDGGTGANVLTF. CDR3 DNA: TGCGCCAGCAGCCAAGATGGGGGAACCGGGGCCAACGTCCTGACTTTC.

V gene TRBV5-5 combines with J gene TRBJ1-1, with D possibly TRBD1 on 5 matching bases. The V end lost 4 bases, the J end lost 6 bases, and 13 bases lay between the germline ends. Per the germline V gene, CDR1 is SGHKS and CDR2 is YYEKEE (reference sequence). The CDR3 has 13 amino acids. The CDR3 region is CASSVYRFAEAFF. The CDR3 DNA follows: TGTGCCAGCAGCGTTTACAGGTTCGCTGAAGCTTTCTTT.

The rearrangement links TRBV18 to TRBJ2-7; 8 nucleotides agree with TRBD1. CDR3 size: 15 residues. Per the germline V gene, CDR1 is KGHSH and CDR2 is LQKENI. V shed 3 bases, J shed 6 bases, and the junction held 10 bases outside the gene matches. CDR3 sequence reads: CASSPPHRGISEQYF. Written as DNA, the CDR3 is TGTGCCAGCTCACCCCCCCACAGGGGGATAAGCGAGCAGTACTTC. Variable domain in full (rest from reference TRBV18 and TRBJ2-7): NAGVMQNPRHLVRRRGQEARLRCSPMKGHSHVYWYRQLPEEGLKFMVYLQKENIIDESGMPKERFSAEFPKEGPSILRIQQVVRGDSAAYFCASSPPHRGISEQYFGPGTRLTVT.

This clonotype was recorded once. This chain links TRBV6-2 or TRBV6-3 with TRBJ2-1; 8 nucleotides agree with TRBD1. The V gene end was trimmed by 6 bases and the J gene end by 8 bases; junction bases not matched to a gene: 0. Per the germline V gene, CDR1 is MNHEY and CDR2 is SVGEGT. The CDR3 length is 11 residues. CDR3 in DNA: TGTGCCAGCAGCAGGGGGCATGAGCAGTTCTTC. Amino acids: CASSRGHEQFF.

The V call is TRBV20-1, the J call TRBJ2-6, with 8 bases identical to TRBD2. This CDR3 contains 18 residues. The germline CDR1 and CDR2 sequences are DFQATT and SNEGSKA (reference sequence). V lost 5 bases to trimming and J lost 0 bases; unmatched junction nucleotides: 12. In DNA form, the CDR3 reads TGCAGTGCTTTTACTAGCGGTCCGGCCCCCTCTGGGGCCAACGTCCTGACTTTC. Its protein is CSAFTSGPAPSGANVLTF.

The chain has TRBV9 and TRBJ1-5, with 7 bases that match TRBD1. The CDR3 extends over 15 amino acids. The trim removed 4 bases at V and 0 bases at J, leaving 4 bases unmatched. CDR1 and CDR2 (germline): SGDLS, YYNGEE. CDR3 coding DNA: TGTGCCAGCAGCCCCGGGACAGCTAGCAATCAGCCCCAGCATTTT. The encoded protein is CASSPGTASNQPQHF.

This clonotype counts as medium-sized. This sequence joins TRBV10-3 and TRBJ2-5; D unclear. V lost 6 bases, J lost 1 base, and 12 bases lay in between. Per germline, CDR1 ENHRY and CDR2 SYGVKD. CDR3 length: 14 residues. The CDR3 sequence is CAIRPREGQETQYF. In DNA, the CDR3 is TGTGCCATCAGACCTAGAGAAGGCCAAGAGACCCAGTACTTC.

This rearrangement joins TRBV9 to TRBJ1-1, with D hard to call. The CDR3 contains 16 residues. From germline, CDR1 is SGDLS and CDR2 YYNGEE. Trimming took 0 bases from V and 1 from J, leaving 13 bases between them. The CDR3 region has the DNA TGTGCCAGCAGCGTAGGCTACGGGGATACGAACACTGAAGCTTTCTTT. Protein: CASSVGYGDTNTEAFF.

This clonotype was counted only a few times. The CDR3 reads CASSLQNTQYF. In DNA, the CDR3 is TGTGCCAGCAGCTTACAAAATACGCAGTATTTT. This chain joins TRBV7-8 and TRBJ2-3; D remains unclear. Germline-derived CDR1 and CDR2 are SGHVS and FQNEAQ. V was shortened by 2 bases and J by 7 bases, with 4 bases between the two germline ends. The CDR3 runs to 11 residues.

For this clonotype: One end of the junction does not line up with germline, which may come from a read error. Here the CDR3 DNA reads TGCAGTGCTAGAGCCCCCCGGGAGGGCTCCAACGAGCAGTACTTC. Translating it yields CSARAPREGSNEQYF. The rearrangement uses TRBV20-1 and TRBJ2-7, with 8 positions matching TRBD2. Looked up from germline, CDR1 is DFQATT and CDR2 is SNEGSKA (reference sequence). The CDR3 spans 15 residues.

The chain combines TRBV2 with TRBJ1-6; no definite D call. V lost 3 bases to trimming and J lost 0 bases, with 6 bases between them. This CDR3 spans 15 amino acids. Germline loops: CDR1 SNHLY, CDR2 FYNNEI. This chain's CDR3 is CASSDRPSYNSPLHF. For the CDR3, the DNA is TGTGCCAGCAGTGACAGACCCTCCTATAATTCACCCCTCCACTTT.

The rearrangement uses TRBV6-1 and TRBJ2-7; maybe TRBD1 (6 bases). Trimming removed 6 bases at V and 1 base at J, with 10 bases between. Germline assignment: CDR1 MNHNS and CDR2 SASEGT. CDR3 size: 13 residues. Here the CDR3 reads CASSRDTSYEQYF. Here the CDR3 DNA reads TGTGCCAGCAGCCGGGACACTTCCTACGAGCAGTACTTC.

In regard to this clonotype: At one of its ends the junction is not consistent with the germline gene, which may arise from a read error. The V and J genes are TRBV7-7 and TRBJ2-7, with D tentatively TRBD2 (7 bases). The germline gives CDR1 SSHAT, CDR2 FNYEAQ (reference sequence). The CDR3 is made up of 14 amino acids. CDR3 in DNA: TGTGCTAGCAGCGCCGCGGGGGCTCTCGACGAGCAGTACTTC. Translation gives CASSAAGALDEQYF.

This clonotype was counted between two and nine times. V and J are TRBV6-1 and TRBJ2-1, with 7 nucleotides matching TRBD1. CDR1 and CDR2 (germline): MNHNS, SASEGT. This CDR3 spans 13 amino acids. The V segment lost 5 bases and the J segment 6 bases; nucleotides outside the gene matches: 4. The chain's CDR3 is CASSLWDSNEQFF. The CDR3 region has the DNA TGTGCCAGCAGTCTCTGGGACAGCAATGAGCAGTTCTTC.